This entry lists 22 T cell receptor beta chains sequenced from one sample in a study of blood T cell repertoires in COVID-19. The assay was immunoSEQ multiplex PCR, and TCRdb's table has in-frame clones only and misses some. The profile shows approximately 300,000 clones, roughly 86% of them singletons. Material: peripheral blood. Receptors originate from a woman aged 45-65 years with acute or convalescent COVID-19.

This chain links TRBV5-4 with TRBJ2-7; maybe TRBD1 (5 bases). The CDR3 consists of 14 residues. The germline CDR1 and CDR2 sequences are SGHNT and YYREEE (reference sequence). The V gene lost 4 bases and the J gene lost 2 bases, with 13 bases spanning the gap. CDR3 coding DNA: TGTGCCAGCAGCCCATACGGACAAGCCTACGAGCAGTACTTC. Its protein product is CASSPYGQAYEQYF.

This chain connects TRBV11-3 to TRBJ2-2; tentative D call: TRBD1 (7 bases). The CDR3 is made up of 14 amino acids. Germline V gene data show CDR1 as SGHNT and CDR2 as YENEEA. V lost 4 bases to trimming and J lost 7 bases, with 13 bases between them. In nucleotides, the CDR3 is TGTGCCAGCAGCTCCTTTCAGGGGGGCGGGGAGCTGTTTTTT. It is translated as CASSSFQGGGELFF. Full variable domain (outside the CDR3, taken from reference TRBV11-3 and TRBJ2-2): EAGVVQSPRYKIIEKKQPVAFWCNPISGHNTLYWYLQNLGQGPELLIRYENEEAVDDSQLPKDRFSAERLKGVDSTLKIQPAELGDSAVYLCASSSFQGGGELFFGEGSRLTVL.

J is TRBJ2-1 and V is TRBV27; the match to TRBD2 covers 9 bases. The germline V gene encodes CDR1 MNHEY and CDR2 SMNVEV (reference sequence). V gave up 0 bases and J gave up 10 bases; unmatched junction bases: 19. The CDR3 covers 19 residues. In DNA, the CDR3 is TGTGCCAGCAGTTTATCCGAGCGCGGGAGCGGGAGGTTACGGATGGAGCAGTTCTTC. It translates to CASSLSERGSGRLRMEQFF.

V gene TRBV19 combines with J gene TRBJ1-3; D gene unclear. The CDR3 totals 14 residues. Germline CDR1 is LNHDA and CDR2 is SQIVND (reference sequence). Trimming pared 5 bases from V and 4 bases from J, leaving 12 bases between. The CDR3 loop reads CASSPPSRGNTIYF. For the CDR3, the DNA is TGTGCCAGTAGTCCCCCCTCCAGGGGAAACACCATATATTTT.

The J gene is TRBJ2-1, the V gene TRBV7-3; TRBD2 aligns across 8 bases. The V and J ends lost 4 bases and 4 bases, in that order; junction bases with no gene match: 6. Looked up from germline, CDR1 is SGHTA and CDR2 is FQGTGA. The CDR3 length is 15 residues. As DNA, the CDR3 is TGTGCCAGCAGCTCCCAGAGCGGGAGTTACAATGAGCAGTTCTTC. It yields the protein CASSSQSGSYNEQFF.

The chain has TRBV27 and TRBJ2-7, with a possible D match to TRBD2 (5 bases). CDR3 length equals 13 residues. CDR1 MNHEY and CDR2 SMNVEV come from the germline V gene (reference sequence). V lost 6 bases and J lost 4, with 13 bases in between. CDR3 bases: TGTGCCAGCAGGTCCGGGATAGGATACGAGCAGTACTTC. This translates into CASRSGIGYEQYF.

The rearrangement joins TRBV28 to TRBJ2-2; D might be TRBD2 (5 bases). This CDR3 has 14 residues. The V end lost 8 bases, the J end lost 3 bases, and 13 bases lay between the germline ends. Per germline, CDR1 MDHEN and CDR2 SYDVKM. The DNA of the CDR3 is TGTGCCAGCCACCCAGGAGGCTACACCGGGGAGCTGTTTTTT. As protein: CASHPGGYTGELFF.

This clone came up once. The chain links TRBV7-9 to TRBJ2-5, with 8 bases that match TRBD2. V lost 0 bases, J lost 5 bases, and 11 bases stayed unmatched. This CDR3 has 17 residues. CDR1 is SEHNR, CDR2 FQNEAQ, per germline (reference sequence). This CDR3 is CASSLASGSTMVETQYF. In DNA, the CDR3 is TGTGCCAGCAGCTTAGCAAGCGGGAGTACGATGGTTGAGACCCAGTACTTC.

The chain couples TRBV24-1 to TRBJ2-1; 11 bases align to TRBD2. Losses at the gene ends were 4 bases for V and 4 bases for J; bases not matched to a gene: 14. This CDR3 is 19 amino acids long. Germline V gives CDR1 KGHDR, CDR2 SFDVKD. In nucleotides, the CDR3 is TGTGCCACCAGTGAGGGACAGGGTTGGACTAGCGGGCCGTACAATGAGCAGTTCTTC. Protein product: CATSEGQGWTSGPYNEQFF.

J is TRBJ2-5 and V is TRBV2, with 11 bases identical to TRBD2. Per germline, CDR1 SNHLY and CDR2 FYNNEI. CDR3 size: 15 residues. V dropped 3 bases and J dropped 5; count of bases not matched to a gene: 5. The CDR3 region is CASSDVAGGLETQYF. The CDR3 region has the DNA TGTGCCAGCAGTGATGTAGCGGGAGGGCTTGAGACCCAGTACTTC. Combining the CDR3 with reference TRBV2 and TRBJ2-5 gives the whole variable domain EPEVTQTPSHQVTQMGQEVILRCVPISNHLYFYWYRQILGQKVEFLVSFYNNEISEKSEIFDDQFSVERPDGSNFTLKIRSTKLEDSAMYFCASSDVAGGLETQYFGPGTRLLVL.

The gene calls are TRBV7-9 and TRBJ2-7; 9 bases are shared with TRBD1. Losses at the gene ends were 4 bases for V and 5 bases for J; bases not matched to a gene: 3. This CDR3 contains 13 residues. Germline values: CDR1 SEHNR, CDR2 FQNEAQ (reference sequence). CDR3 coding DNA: TGTGCCAGCAGCTCCGGGACAGGGAACGAGCAGTACTTC. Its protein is CASSSGTGNEQYF. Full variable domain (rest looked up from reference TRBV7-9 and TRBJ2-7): DTGVSQNPRHKITKRGQNVTFRCDPISEHNRLYWYRQTLGQGPEFLTYFQNEAQLEKSRLLSDRFSAERPKGSFSTLEIQRTEQGDSAMYLCASSSGTGNEQYFGPGTRLTVT.

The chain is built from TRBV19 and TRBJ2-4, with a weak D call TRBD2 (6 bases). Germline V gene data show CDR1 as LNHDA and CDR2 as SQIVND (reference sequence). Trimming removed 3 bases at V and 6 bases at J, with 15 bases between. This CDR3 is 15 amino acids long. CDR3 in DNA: TGTGCCAGTAGTATGGAGGGGATGGTGAGAAACATTCAGTACTTC. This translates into CASSMEGMVRNIQYF.

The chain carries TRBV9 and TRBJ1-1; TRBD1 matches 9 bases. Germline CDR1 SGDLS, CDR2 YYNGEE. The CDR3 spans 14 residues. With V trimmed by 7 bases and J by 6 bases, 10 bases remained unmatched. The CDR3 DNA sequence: TGTGCCAGCGAAAAGCGAGACAGGGGGTCTGAAGCTTTCTTT. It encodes CASEKRDRGSEAFF. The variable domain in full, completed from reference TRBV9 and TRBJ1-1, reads DSGVTQTPKHLITATGQRVTLRCSPRSGDLSVYWYQQSLDQGLQFLIQYYNGEERAKGNILERFSAQQFPDLHSELNLSSLELGDSALYFCASEKRDRGSEAFFGQGTRLTVV.

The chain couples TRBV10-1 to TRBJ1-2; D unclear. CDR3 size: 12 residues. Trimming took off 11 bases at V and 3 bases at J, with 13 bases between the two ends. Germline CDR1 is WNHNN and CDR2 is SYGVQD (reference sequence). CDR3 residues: CALTWRHYGYTF. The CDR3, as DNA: TGCGCCCTCACGTGGCGGCACTATGGCTACACCTTC.

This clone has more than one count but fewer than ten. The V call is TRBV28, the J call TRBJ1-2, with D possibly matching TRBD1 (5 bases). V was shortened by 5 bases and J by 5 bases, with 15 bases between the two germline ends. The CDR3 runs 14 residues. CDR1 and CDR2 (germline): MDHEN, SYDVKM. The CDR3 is CASSGRGGQYGYTF. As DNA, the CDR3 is TGTGCCAGCAGTGGGCGCGGGGGTCAGTATGGCTACACCTTC.

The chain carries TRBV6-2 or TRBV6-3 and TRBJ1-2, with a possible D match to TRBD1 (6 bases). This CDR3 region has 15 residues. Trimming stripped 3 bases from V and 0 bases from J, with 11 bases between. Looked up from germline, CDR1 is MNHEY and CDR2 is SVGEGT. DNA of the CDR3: TGTGCCAGCAGTTATCGGGCAGGGGCTAACTATGGCTACACCTTC. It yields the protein CASSYRAGANYGYTF.

CDR3 sequence reads: CATSVEGVSEKLFF. CDR3 bases: TGCGCCACCTCGGTAGAGGGGGTATCCGAAAAACTGTTTTTT. V gene TRBV5-1 combines with J gene TRBJ1-4, with D possibly being TRBD1 (6 bases). Germline V gene sequence: CDR1 SGHRS, CDR2 YFSETQ. V gave up 9 bases and J gave up 8 bases, with 20 bases separating them. CDR3 length equals 14 residues.

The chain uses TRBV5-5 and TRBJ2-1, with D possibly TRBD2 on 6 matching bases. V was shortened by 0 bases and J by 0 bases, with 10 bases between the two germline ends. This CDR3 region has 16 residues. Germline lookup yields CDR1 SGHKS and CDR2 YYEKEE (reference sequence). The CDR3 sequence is CASSLVSGSSYNEQFF. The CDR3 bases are TGTGCCAGCAGCTTGGTTTCCGGGAGCTCCTACAATGAGCAGTTCTTC.

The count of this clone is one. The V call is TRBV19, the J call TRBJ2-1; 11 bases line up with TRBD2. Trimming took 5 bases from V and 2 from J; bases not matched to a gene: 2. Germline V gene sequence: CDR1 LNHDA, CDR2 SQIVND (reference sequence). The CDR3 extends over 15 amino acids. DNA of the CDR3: TGTGCCAGTAGTGTAGCGGGAGGGACCTACAATGAGCAGTTCTTC. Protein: CASSVAGGTYNEQFF.

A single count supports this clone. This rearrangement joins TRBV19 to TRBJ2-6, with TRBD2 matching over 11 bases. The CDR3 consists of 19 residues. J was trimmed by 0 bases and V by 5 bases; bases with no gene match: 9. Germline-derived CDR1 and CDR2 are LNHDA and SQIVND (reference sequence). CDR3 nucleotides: TGTGCCAGTAGTCCCGGGACTAGCGGAGAAGACTCTGGGGCCAACGTCCTGACTTTC. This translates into CASSPGTSGEDSGANVLTF. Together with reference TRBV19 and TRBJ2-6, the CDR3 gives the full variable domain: DGGITQSPKYLFRKEGQNVTLSCEQNLNHDAMYWYRQDPGQGLRLIYYSQIVNDFQKGDIAEGYSVSREKKESFPLTVTSAQKNPTAFYLCASSPGTSGEDSGANVLTFGAGSRLTVL.

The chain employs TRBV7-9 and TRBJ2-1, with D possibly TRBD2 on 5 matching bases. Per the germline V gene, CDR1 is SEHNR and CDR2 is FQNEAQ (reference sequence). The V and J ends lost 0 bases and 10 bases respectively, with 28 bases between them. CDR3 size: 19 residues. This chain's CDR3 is CASSLAIAEFGSLTEEQFF. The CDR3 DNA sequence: TGTGCCAGCAGCTTAGCGATTGCTGAATTTGGGAGTCTGACTGAGGAGCAGTTCTTC. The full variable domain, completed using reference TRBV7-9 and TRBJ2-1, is DTGVSQNPRHKITKRGQNVTFRCDPISEHNRLYWYRQTLGQGPEFLTYFQNEAQLEKSRLLSDRFSAERPKGSFSTLEIQRTEQGDSAMYLCASSLAIAEFGSLTEEQFFGPGTRLTVL.

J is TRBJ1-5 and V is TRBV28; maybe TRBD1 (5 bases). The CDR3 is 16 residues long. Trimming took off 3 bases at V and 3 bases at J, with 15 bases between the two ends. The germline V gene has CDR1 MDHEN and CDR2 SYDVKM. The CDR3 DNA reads TGTGCCAGCAGTTTGGTAGGTGACAGCTTCAATCAGCCCCAGCATTTT. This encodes CASSLVGDSFNQPQHF.